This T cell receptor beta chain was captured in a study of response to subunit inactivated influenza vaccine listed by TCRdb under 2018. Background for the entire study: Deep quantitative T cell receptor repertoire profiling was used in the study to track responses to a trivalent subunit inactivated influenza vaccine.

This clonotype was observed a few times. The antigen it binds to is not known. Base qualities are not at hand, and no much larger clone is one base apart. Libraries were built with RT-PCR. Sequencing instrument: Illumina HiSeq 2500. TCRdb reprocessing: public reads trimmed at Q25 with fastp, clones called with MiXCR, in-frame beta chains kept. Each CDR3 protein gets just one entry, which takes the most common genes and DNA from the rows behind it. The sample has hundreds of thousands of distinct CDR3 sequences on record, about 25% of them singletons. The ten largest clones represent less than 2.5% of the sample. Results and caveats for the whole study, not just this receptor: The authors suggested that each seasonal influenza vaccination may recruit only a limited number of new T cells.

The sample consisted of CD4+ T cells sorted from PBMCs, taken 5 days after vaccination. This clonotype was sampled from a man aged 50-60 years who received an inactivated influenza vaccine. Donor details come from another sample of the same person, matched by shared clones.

The CDR3 in this case is CASSQAGSTDTQYF. Read as DNA, the sequence is TGTGCCAGCAGCCAGGCAGGGAGCACAGATACGCAGTATTTT. The V and J genes are TRBV4-2 and TRBJ2-3; TRBD1 is perhaps the D gene, given 5 matching bases. V was cut back by 3 bases and J by 0 bases, leaving a gap of 7 bases between them. There are 14 amino acids in the CDR3, from cysteine to phenylalanine inclusive. Kept here is only the CDR3 DNA, which spans 42 bases and is read in frame from base 1. The germline V gene encodes CDR1 LGHNA and CDR2 YNFKEQ.